These T cell receptor beta chains were read from a single sample in a study of control samples from healthy donors and cancer patients. Sequencing used immunoSEQ multiplex PCR; TCRdb keeps in-frame clones, though not all of them. The sample shows 40,000 to 50,000 clones, roughly 94% of them seen only once. Sequencing was done on a sample of blood. The receptors stem from a man in his 60s in good health. CDR3s include the opening cysteine and the closing phenylalanine or tryptophan. A D gene is named only where the DNA matches it firmly.

TRBJ2-1	TRBV5-1	TRBD1	CASSLGQASYNEQFF
TRBJ2-5	TRBV2	NA	CASSGQEGETQYF
TRBJ2-3	TRBV7-9	TRBD2	CASSLGSGSVTDTQYF
TRBJ1-1	TRBV19	NA	CASSKGTGAFF
TRBJ2-7	TRBV6-5	TRBD1	CASRRQGVNEQYF
TRBJ1-2	TRBV7-9	NA	CASSPGAGDYGYTF
TRBJ2-7	TRBV20-1	NA	CSAGGSYEQYF
TRBJ2-4	TRBV7-9	NA	CASSLAEGGAKNIQYF
TRBJ2-1	TRBV7-3	NA	CASSLGTGANEQFF
TRBJ2-1	TRBV10-3	TRBD2	CAISDKLAGGPYEQFF
TRBJ2-7	TRBV21-1	NA	CASSKWGGQGTYEQYF
TRBJ2-5	TRBV5-4	NA	CASSSGGQGQTQYF
TRBJ2-7	TRBV18	NA	CASSPLIGTERDEQYF
TRBJ1-4	TRBV7-8	NA	CASSLFPDASVNEKLFF
TRBJ2-1	TRBV5-8	TRBD2	CASSYAGLADYNEQFF
TRBJ2-1	TRBV12-3/TRBV12-4	NA	CASSPDVFNEQFF
TRBJ2-1	TRBV18	TRBD1	CASSPPPQGVSYNEQFF
TRBJ2-1	TRBV28	TRBD2	CASSLSGLAGGNEQFF
TRBJ2-3	TRBV28	TRBD2	CASSLRTSGSGDTQYF
TRBJ1-3	TRBV1	NA	CTSSRKGDIESGNTIYF
TRBJ2-5	TRBV10-2	NA	CASGGQETQYF
TRBJ2-7	TRBV6-1	NA	CASSEAGAGFSYEQYF
TRBJ1-5	TRBV19	NA	CASSIGIGGLNLQPQHF
TRBJ1-1	TRBV2	TRBD1	CASRRDREAFF
TRBJ2-2	TRBV3-1/TRBV3-2	TRBD2	CASSQASGRDGELFF
TRBJ1-2	TRBV14	NA	CASSPAGDGYTF
TRBJ1-6	TRBV18	TRBD1	CASSPSGTDNSPLHF
TRBJ1-1	TRBV15	NA	CATSRGLGAEAFF
TRBJ2-1	TRBV9	TRBD2	CASSVGGTSGRAGQFF
TRBJ2-3	TRBV11-2	TRBD2	CASSWGLAGSTDTQYF
TRBJ2-1	TRBV27	TRBD2	CASSPDLAGGPGEQFF
TRBJ2-5	TRBV18	NA	CASSPGAGGSETQYF
TRBJ1-1	TRBV9	NA	CASTLTPQGLNTEAFF
TRBJ1-2	TRBV6-1	NA	CASSEPSDTNYGYTF
TRBJ2-5	TRBV11-2	TRBD1	CASSSRGYQETQYF
TRBJ2-7	TRBV21-1	NA	CASSKFRAPREQYF
TRBJ2-7	TRBV30	NA	CAWKTSAREQYF
TRBJ1-1	TRBV19	TRBD1	CASSQTGRNTEAFF
TRBJ2-3	TRBV29-1	NA	CSVNPTDTQYF
TRBJ2-1	TRBV7-8	NA	CASSFPIRDTLSYNEQFF
TRBJ1-1	TRBV10-3	TRBD1	CAIQMDRVNTEAFF
TRBJ2-7	TRBV12-5	TRBD1	CASGHRDSRYEQYF
TRBJ2-5	TRBV5-4	NA	CASSPDNQETQYF
TRBJ1-2	TRBV3-1/TRBV3-2	TRBD1	CASSARDRLNYGYTF
TRBJ2-2	TRBV5-8	NA	CASSLNTGSRNTGELFF
TRBJ2-1	TRBV2	NA	CASRTSSYNEQFF
TRBJ1-6	TRBV6-5	NA	CASNPSGTPLLTLHF
TRBJ2-3	TRBV15	NA	CATSRVRGMGGDTQYF
TRBJ2-3	TRBV19	TRBD1	CASSIHRDRDADTQYF
TRBJ2-1	TRBV3-1/TRBV3-2	TRBD2	CASSQEGFGTSVNEQFF
TRBJ2-7	TRBV15	TRBD1	CATSMDRGYNEQYF
TRBJ2-4	TRBV28	TRBD2	CASSLIIAGATNIQYF
TRBJ2-2	TRBV24-1	TRBD1	CATSDRDRATGELFF
TRBJ1-2	TRBV24-1	NA	CATSEAPDKGRGYTF
TRBJ1-1	TRBV28	NA	CASSRWGAYNTEAFF